The rows below give T cell receptor beta chains drawn from one sample of a study of blood T cell repertoires in COVID-19. This table comes from immunoSEQ multiplex PCR, and its TCRdb copy is limited to in-frame clones, with some not included. The sample lists about 280,000 clones; around 84% were seen once. The sequenced sample was PBMCs or T cells enriched from blood (not recorded which). The receptors here all came from a woman aged 45-59 years who had recovered from COVID-19. Both conserved end residues are part of each CDR3. The D gene is left open where the match is weak. A row's size may be missing; if present it is once, few, many or a size class.

cdr3_aa | cdr3_nt | clone_size | v_call | d_call | j_call
CASSQEWRVGGYTF | TGTGCCAGCAGCCAAGAGTGGAGGGTAGGGGGCTACACCTTC | - | TRBV3-1/TRBV3-2 | - | TRBJ1-2
CASSLRSRDIGVSYEQYF | TGCGCCAGCAGCTTGCGCAGCCGGGACATCGGAGTATCCTACGAGCAGTACTTC | once | TRBV5-1 | - | TRBJ2-7
CASSPRTGTSITEAFF | TGCGCCAGCAGCCCACGGACAGGAACGAGTATCACTGAAGCTTTCTTT | - | TRBV5-1 | TRBD1 | TRBJ1-1
CASSSGQGPGANVLTF | TGTGCCAGCAGCTCGGGACAGGGACCTGGGGCCAACGTCCTGACTTTC | - | TRBV5-6 | TRBD1 | TRBJ2-6
CASSNTGGRGYTF | TGTGCCAGCAGTAACACCGGGGGTCGTGGCTACACCTTC | - | TRBV27 | - | TRBJ1-2
CARIVSGRITDTQYF | TGTGCCAGGATAGTGAGCGGGAGGATAACAGATACGCAGTATTTT | - | TRBV3-1/TRBV3-2 | TRBD2 | TRBJ2-3
CASSPRQGSGNTIYF | TGCGCCAGCAGCCCAAGACAGGGGTCTGGAAACACCATATATTTT | - | TRBV5-1 | TRBD1 | TRBJ1-3
CAWGQGLHGYTF | TGTGCTTGGGGACAGGGGCTCCATGGCTACACCTTC | - | TRBV30 | TRBD1 | TRBJ1-2
CASSAQVAGYNSPLHF | TGTGCCAGCAGCGCCCAGGTTGCAGGTTATAATTCACCCCTCCACTTT | - | TRBV7-2 | - | TRBJ1-6
CATSRDEGSPLHF | TGTGCCACCAGCAGAGATGAGGGTTCACCCCTCCACTTT | - | TRBV15 | - | TRBJ1-6
CASSLARSGANEQFF | TGTGCCAGCAGCTTAGCACGTAGCGGAGCTAATGAGCAGTTCTTC | - | TRBV7-9 | - | TRBJ2-1
CASSEGDSARETQYF | TGTGCCAGCAGTGAAGGCGACAGCGCGAGGGAGACCCAGTACTTC | - | TRBV6-1 | - | TRBJ2-5
CASSQVFRDTKDGYTF | TGCGCCAGCAGCCAAGTCTTTAGGGACACGAAGGATGGCTACACCTTC | - | TRBV4-1 | - | TRBJ1-2
CAWSDRDWTQYF | TGTGCCTGGAGTGACAGGGATTGGACCCAGTACTTC | - | TRBV30 | - | TRBJ2-5
CAIGKVGVPYEQYF | TGTGCCATCGGAAAAGTAGGGGTCCCGTACGAGCAGTACTTC | - | TRBV10-3 | - | TRBJ2-7
CASSATGDYYGYTF | TGCGCCAGCAGCGCGACAGGGGATTACTATGGCTACACCTTC | - | TRBV5-1 | TRBD1 | TRBJ1-2
CSAVTSGVYNEQFF | TGCAGCGCCGTGACTAGCGGGGTTTACAATGAGCAGTTCTTC | - | TRBV29-1 | TRBD2 | TRBJ2-1